These 3 T cell receptor beta chains were all obtained from the same sample, sequenced in a study of blood T cell repertoires in COVID-19. Repertoires were generated with immunoSEQ multiplex PCR, while TCRdb's copy carries only in-frame clones and drops some. The table lists 110,000 or so clones, 70% to 90% of them singletons. Sample: peripheral blood. The receptors here all came from a woman aged 55 to 70 with acute or convalescent COVID-19.

The chain has TRBV28 and TRBJ1-4; no clear D gene. This CDR3 has 13 amino acids. From germline, CDR1 is MDHEN and CDR2 SYDVKM. V lost 9 bases and J 4 bases, leaving 12 bases between the germline ends. The CDR3 DNA reads TGTGCCAGTCTGGGCAGGATTAATGAAAAACTGTTTTTT. Amino acid sequence: CASLGRINEKLFF.

The rearrangement joins TRBV5-1 to TRBJ1-2; a possible D gene is TRBD1 (6 bases). The CDR3 sequence is 13 residues long. V was cut by 5 bases and J by 2 bases, with 10 bases left in between. Germline V gene data show CDR1 as SGHRS and CDR2 as YFSETQ. The CDR3 region is CASRTDSNYGYTF. DNA of the CDR3: TGCGCCAGCAGAACGGACAGCAACTATGGCTACACCTTC.

The V gene is TRBV3-1 (or the pseudogene TRBV3-2), the J gene TRBJ2-4; TRBD1 matches at 8 bases. The J segment lost 7 bases and the V segment lost 4 bases, leaving 6 bases of the junction unmatched. This CDR3 comprises 14 residues. Germline-derived CDR1 and CDR2 are LGHDT and YNNKEL (reference sequence). The CDR3 DNA is TGTGCCAGCAGCCTTGGACAGGGATGGAACATTCAGTACTTC. It is translated as CASSLGQGWNIQYF.